This TCR beta chain was found in a study of T cell responses to AZD1222 COVID-19 vaccine. Study-level points and caveats: Recipients of two AZD1222 doses showed rising Spike-specific TCR breadth and depth. Clonal diversity was possibly underestimated; the donors were predominantly white British and more often female. Baseline seropositivity occurred in only a handful of AZD1222 recipients. Nearly half of the spike-specific TCRs reportedly recognize variant regions that carry no mutations.

As to this clone: Its antigen is unidentified.

Clones were sequenced by immunoSEQ multiplex PCR, and TCRdb holds only the in-frame ones, with some missing. Of 100,000 or so clones in the sample, over 75% were seen once. The CDR3 is made up of 15 amino acids. Germline loops: CDR1 MNHEY, CDR2 SMNVEV (reference sequence). The ends were cut back, 3 bases at V and 1 base at J, with 13 bases in the middle. This clonotype was obtained from an adult in good health. This material consisted of peripheral blood, taken on day 0 of MenACWY control vaccination. The chain uses TRBV27 and TRBJ2-7; perhaps TRBD2 as D (5 bases). CDR3 DNA: TGTGCCAGCAGTTTCGGCCCACGCGGGTCCTACGAGCAGTACTTC. Translating gives CASSFGPRGSYEQYF.